This TCR beta chain comes out of a study of neurological immune-mediated disorders. Regarding the study as a whole: The most TCR clonal expansion was seen in HTLV-1-associated myelopathy, and the least was seen in multiple sclerosis, which fell below healthy controls.

The cDNA was synthesized by means of template-switch 5'RACE, which was carried out with 10-nucleotide random UMIs. One entry per CDR3 protein, called by TCRdb with MiXCR from the 5' RACE reads. This table has fewer than 90,000 distinct CDR3 sequences, 10% appearing once. Time point in this sample: longitudinal time-point 1 (baseline). Stored at -80 C, 2 million PBMCs were the source of the unsorted libraries. This clonotype was observed at least ten times. Its specificity is unknown. Germline lookup yields CDR1 SGHRS and CDR2 YFSETQ. V was clipped by 4 bases and J by 3 bases, with 12 bases between them. There are 14 residues in the CDR3.

The sample was PBMCs. The V call is TRBV5-1, the J call TRBJ2-3, with a weak D call TRBD2 (6 bases). This TCR was sampled from a man aged 30-40 years in good health. This CDR3 is CASSEGGLTDTQYF. DNA for the CDR3: TGCGCCAGCAGCGAGGGAGGCCTAACAGATACGCAGTATTTT.